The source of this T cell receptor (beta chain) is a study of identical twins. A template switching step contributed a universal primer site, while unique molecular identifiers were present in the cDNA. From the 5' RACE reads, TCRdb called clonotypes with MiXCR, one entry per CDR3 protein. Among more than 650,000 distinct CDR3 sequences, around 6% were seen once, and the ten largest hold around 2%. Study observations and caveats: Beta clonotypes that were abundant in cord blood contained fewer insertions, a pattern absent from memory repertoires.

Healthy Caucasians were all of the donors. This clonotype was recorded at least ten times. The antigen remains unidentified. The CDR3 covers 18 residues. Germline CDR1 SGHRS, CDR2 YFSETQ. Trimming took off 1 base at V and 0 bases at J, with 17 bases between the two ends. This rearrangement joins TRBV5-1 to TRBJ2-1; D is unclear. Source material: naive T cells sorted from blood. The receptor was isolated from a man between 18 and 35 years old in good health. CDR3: CASSLSLTALSSYNEQFF. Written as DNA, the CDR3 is TGCGCCAGCAGCTTGAGCCTTACAGCCTTGAGCTCCTACAATGAGCAGTTCTTC.